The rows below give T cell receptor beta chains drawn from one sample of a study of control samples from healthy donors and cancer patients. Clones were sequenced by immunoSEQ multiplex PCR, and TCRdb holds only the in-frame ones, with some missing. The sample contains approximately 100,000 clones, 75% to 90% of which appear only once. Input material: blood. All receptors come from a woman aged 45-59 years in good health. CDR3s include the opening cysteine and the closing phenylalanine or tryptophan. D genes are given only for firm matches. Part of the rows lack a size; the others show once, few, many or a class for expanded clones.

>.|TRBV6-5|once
CASSPDSLYGYTF
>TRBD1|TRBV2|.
CASSVTGATSEAFF
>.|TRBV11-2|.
CASSSLTGDGNTIYF
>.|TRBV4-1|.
CASSPMRGLNYGYTF
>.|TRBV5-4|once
CASSLATGDLTGELFF
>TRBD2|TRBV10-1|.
CASKSGGATDTQYF
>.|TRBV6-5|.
CASSLRPPRNAEAFF
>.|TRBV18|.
CASSQVYSYNEQFF
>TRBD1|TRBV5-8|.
CASSLRDRPNTEAFF
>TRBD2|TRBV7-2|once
CASSSSGTSGSNEQFF
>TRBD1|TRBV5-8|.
CASTWDRVETQYF
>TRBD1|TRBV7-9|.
CASSARQGKTEAFF
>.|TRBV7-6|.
CASSSNKGEGYGYTF
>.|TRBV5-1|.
CASSQWDAENSPLHF
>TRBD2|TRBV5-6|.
CASSVAGGGSAGGTDTQYF
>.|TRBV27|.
CASSTTGLASGYTF
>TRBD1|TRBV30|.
CAWSDDRGWTGELFF
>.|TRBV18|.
CASSPGINYGYTF
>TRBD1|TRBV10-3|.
CAISGGTVYEQYF
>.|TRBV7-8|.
CASSLYGGGEKLFF
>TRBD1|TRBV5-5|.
CASSWDSANSPLHF
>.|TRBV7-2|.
CASSLQRSANTGELFF
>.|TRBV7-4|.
CASNVGGVDEKLFF
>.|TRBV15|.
CATSRDNLEIARSGANVLTF
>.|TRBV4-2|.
CASSQERGNEQFF
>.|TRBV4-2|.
CASSQGLGGYGEAFF
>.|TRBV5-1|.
CASINSPGLLTGYTF
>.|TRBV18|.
CASSPAGTGAQGEKLFF
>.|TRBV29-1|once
CSVAGGFTDTQYF
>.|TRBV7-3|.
CASSLGADTQYF
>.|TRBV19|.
CASSLRIGQPQHF